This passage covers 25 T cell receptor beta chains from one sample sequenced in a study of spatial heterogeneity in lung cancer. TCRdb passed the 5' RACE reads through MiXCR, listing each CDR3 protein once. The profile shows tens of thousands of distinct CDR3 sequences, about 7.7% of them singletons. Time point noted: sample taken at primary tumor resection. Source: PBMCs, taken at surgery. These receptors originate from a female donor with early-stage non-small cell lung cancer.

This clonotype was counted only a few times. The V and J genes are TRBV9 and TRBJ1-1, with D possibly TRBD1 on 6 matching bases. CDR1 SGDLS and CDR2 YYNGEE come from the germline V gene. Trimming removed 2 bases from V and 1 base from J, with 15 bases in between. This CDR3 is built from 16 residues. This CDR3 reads CASSVRRGAGNTEAFF. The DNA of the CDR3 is TGTGCCAGCAGCGTGAGGAGGGGGGCTGGGAACACTGAAGCTTTCTTT.

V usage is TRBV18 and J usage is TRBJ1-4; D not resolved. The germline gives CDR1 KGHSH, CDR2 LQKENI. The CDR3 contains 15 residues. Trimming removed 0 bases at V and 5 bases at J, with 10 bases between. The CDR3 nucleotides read TGTGCCAGCTCACCACCCTCACAATTGAATGAAAAACTGTTTTTT. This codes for CASSPPSQLNEKLFF.

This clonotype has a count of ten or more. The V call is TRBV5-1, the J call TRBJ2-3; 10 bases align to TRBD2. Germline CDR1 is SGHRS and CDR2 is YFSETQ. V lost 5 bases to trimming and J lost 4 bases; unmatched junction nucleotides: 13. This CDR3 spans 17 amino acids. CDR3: CASSPKGLAGVSDTQYF. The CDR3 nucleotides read TGCGCCAGCAGTCCTAAGGGCCTAGCGGGAGTATCAGATACGCAGTATTTT.

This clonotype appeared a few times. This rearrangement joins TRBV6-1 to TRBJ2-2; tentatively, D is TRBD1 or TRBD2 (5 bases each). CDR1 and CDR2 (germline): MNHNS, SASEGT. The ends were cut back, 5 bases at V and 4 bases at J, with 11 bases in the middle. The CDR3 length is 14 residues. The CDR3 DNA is TGTGCCAGCAGTCCAGGGACCACCACCGGGGAGCTGTTTTTT. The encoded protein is CASSPGTTTGELFF.

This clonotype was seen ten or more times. The CDR3, as DNA: TGCGCCAGCAGCCCGGGACTAGCGGGTCCCTCCTACGAGCAGTACTTC. It codes for CASSPGLAGPSYEQYF. The V call is TRBV5-1, the J call TRBJ2-7, with 12 bases fitting TRBD2. The junction had 5 bases not matched to a gene; V was cut back by 4 bases and J by 0 bases. The CDR3 extends over 16 amino acids. Germline assignment: CDR1 SGHRS and CDR2 YFSETQ. The full variable domain, completed using reference TRBV5-1 and TRBJ2-7, is KAGVTQTPRYLIKTRGQQVTLSCSPISGHRSVSWYQQTPGQGLQFLFEYFSETQRNKGNFPGRFSGRQFSNSRSEMNVSTLELGDSALYLCASSPGLAGPSYEQYFGPGTRLTVT.

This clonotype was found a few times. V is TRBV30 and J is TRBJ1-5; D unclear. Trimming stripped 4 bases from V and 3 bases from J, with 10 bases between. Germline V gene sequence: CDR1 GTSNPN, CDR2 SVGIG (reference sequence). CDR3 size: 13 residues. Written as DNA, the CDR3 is TGTGCCTGGAACACCTACCTCAATCAGCCCCAGCATTTT. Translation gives CAWNTYLNQPQHF.

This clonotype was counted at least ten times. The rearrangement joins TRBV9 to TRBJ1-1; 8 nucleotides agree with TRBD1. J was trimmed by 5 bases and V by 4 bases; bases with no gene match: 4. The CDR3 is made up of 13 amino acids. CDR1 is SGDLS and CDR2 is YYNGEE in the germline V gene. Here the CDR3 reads CASSPRTGTEAFF. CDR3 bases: TGTGCCAGCAGCCCCAGGACAGGGACTGAAGCTTTCTTT. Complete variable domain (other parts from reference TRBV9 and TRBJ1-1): DSGVTQTPKHLITATGQRVTLRCSPRSGDLSVYWYQQSLDQGLQFLIQYYNGEERAKGNILERFSAQQFPDLHSELNLSSLELGDSALYFCASSPRTGTEAFFGQGTRLTVV.

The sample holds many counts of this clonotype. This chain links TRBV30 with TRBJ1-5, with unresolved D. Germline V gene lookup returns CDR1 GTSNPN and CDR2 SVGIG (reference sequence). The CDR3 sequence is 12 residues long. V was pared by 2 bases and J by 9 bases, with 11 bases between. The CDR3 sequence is CAWSMFGGPQHF. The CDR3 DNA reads TGTGCCTGGAGTATGTTCGGTGGGCCCCAGCATTTT.

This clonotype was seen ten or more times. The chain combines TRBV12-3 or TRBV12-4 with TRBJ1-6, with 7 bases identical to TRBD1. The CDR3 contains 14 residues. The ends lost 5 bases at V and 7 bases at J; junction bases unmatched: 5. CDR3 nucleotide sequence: TGTGCCAGCAGTGCGACAGGGACCAATTCACCCCTCCACTTT. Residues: CASSATGTNSPLHF.

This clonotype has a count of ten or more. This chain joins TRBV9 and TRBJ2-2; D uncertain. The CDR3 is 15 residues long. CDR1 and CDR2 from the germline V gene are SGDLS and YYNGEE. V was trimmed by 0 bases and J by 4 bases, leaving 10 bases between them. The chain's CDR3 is CASSVGGSITGELFF. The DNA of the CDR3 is TGTGCCAGCAGCGTAGGAGGTAGTATCACCGGGGAGCTGTTTTTT.

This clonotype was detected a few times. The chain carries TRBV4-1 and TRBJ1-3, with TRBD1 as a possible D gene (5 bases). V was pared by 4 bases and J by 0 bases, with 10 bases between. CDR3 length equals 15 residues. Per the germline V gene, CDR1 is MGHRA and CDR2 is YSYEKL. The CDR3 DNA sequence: TGCGCCAGCAGCCTAGGGGCGAGCTCTGGAAACACCATATATTTT. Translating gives CASSLGASSGNTIYF.

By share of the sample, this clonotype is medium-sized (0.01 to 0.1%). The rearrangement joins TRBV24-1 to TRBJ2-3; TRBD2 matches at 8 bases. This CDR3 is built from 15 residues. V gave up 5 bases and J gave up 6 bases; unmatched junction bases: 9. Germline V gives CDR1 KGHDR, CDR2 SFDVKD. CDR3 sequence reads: CATSASGSVLDTQYF. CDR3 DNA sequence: TGTGCCACCAGTGCGAGCGGGAGCGTCTTGGATACGCAGTATTTT.

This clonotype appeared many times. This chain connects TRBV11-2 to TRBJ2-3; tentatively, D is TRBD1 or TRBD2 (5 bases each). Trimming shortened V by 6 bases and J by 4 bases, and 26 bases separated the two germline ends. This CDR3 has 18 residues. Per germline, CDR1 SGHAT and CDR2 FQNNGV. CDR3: CASRLPFSGPNHPDTQYF. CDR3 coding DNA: TGTGCCAGCAGGCTTCCATTTTCGGGACCTAACCACCCAGATACGCAGTATTTT.

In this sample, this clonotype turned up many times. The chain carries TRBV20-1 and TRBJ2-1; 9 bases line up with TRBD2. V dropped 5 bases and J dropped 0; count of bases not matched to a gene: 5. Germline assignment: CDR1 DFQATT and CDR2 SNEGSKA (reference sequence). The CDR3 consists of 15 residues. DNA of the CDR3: TGCAGTGCTTTACTAGCGGGTCACTCCTACAATGAGCAGTTCTTC. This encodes CSALLAGHSYNEQFF.

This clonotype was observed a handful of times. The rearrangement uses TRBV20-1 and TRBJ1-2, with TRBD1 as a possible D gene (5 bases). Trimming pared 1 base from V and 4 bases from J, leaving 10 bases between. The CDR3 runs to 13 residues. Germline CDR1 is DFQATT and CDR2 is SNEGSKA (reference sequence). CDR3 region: CSARVAQAYGYTF. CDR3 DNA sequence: TGCAGTGCTAGAGTAGCACAGGCCTATGGCTACACCTTC.

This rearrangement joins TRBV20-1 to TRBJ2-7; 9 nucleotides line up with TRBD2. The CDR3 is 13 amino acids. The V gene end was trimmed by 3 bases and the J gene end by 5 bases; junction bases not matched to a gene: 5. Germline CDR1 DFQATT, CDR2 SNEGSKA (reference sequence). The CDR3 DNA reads TGCAGTGCTAGGGGGGCTAGCGGGGACGAGCAGTACTTC. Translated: CSARGASGDEQYF.

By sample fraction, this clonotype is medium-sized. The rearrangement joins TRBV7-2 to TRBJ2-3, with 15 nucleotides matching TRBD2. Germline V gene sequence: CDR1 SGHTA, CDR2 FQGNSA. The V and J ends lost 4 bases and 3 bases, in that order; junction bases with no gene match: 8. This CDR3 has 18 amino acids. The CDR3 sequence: CASSSFGLAGGRTDTQYF. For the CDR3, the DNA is TGTGCCAGCAGCTCTTTCGGACTAGCGGGGGGGCGGACAGATACGCAGTATTTT.

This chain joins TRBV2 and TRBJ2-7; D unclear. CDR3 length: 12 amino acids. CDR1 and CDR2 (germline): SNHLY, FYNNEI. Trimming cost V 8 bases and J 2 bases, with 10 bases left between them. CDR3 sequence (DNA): TGTGCCAGCGGATACACCACCTACGAGCAGTACTTC. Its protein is CASGYTTYEQYF.

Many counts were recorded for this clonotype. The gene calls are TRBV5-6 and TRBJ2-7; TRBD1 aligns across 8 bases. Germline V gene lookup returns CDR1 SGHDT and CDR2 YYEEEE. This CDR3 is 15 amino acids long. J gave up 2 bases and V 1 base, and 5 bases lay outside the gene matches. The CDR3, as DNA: TGTGCCAGCAGCTTGACCGGGACAGGAGCCTACGAGCAGTACTTC. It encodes CASSLTGTGAYEQYF.

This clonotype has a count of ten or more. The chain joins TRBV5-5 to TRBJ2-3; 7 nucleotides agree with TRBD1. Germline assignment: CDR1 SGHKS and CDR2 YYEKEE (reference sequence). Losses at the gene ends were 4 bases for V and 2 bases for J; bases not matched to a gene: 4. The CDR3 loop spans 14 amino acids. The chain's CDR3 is CASSRDSATDTQYF. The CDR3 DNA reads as TGTGCCAGCAGCCGGGACAGCGCCACAGATACGCAGTATTTT.

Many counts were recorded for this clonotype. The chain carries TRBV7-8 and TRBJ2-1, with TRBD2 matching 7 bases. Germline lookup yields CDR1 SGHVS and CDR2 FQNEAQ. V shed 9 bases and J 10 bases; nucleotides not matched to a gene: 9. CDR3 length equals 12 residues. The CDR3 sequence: CASSLPGREQFF. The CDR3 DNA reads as TGTGCCAGTTCCTTACCCGGGAGGGAGCAGTTCTTC.

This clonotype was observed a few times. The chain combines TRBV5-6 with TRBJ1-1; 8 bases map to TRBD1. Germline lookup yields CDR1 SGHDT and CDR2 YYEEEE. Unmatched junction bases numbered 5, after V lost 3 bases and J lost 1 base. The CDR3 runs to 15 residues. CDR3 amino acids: CASSYGTGGNTEAFF. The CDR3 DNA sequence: TGTGCCAGCAGCTACGGGACAGGAGGGAACACTGAAGCTTTCTTT.

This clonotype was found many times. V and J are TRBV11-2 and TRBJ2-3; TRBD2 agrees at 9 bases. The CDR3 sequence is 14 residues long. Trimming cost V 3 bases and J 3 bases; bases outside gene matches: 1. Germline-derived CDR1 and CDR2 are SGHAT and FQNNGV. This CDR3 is CASSFLAGTDTQYF. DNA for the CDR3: TGTGCCAGCAGCTTCCTAGCGGGGACAGATACGCAGTATTTT.

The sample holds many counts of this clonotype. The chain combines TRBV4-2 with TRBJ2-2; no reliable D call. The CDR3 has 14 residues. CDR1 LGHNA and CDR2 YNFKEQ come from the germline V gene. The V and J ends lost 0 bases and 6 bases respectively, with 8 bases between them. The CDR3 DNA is TGTGCCAGCAGCCAAGACGCGTTCCCCGGGGAGCTGTTTTTT. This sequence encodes CASSQDAFPGELFF.

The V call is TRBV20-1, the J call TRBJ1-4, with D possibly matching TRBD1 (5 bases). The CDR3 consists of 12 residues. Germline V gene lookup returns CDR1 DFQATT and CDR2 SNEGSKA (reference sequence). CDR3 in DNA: TGCATTACACAGGCGCCTAATGAAAAACTGTTTTTT. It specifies CITQAPNEKLFF.